The rows below give T cell receptor beta chains drawn from one sample of a study of blood T cell repertoires in COVID-19. TCRdb's copy holds only in-frame clones and misses some; the assay was immunoSEQ multiplex PCR. Here the sample spans roughly 290,000 clones, 89% being singletons. Sequencing was done on a sample of peripheral blood. Receptor source: a woman aged 55-70 years with acute or convalescent COVID-19. Each CDR3 is given with its conserved first and last residue. The D gene is left open where the match is weak. Clone size, where shown, is once, few, many, or a class for clones that have expanded.

>NA|TRBV6-5|NA|TRBJ1-5
CASRGGVRQPQHF
TGTGCCAGCAGGGGGGGGGTTCGGCAGCCCCAGCATTTT
>NA|TRBV29-1|NA|TRBJ2-7
CSVGLNGRYEQYF
TGCAGCGTGGGCCTAAATGGGAGGTACGAGCAGTACTTC
>NA|TRBV18|NA|TRBJ2-1
CASSPAPGFSPFF
TGTGCCAGCTCCCCTGCTCCCGGGTTTAGCCCGTTCTTC
>NA|TRBV29-1|NA|TRBJ1-5
CSVAPGSLQPQHF
TGCAGCGTTGCTCCGGGGAGTCTTCAGCCCCAGCATTTT
>TRBD2|TRBV3-1/TRBV3-2|NA|TRBJ2-2
CASLEPKRGPDTGELFF
TGTGCCAGCCTTGAACCAAAGCGGGGGCCCGACACCGGGGAGCTGTTTTTT
>TRBD1|TRBV6-2/TRBV6-3|NA|TRBJ2-7
CASSYADRGNYEQYF
TGTGCCAGCAGTTACGCGGACAGGGGGAACTACGAGCAGTACTTC
>TRBD1|TRBV25-1|NA|TRBJ1-3
CASSRQGAGNTIYF
TGTGCCAGCAGCCGACAGGGGGCTGGAAACACCATATATTTT
>NA|TRBV24-1|NA|TRBJ2-5
CATSGGRFEAQGETQYF
TGTGCCACCAGTGGAGGGAGGTTCGAGGCCCAGGGAGAGACCCAGTACTTC
>TRBD1|TRBV4-1|NA|TRBJ1-2
CASSQPRGGTGGFYGYTF
TGCGCCAGCAGCCAGCCCCGCGGAGGGACAGGAGGATTCTATGGCTACACCTTC
>NA|TRBV27|NA|TRBJ2-4
CASSVQGAKNIQYF
TGTGCCAGCAGCGTCCAGGGGGCCAAAAACATTCAGTACTTC
>TRBD2|TRBV5-1|NA|TRBJ2-3
CASSASGGAPDTQYF
TGCGCCAGCAGCGCCAGCGGGGGGGCACCAGATACGCAGTATTTT
>NA|TRBV2|NA|TRBJ2-1
CASERGNEQFF
TGTGCCAGCGAGCGCGGCAATGAGCAGTTCTTC
>TRBD2|TRBV10-2|once|TRBJ2-7
CASSPRASGGSYEQYF
TGCGCCAGCTCCCCTCGGGCGAGCGGGGGTTCCTACGAGCAGTACTTC
>TRBD2|TRBV13|NA|TRBJ2-1
CASSPPGAGVLNEQFF
TGTGCCAGCAGCCCTCCCGGAGCGGGAGTGTTAAATGAGCAGTTCTTC
>NA|TRBV2|NA|TRBJ1-2
CASSLGGSGYTF
TGTGCCAGCAGTTTGGGAGGGTCTGGCTACACCTTC
>TRBD1|TRBV5-1|NA|TRBJ2-3
CASGQGGSSTDTQYF
TGCGCCAGCGGACAGGGGGGATCTAGCACAGATACGCAGTATTTT
>TRBD1|TRBV5-1|NA|TRBJ2-7
CASSWDGTESSYEQYF
TGCGCCAGCAGCTGGGACGGGACAGAGAGCTCCTACGAGCAGTACTTC
>NA|TRBV4-2|NA|TRBJ2-7
CASSQDPRGEQYF
TGTGCCAGCAGCCAAGACCCCCGGGGCGAGCAGTACTTC
>NA|TRBV19|NA|TRBJ1-5
CASRATGSNQPQHF
TGTGCCAGTAGGGCAACAGGGAGCAATCAGCCCCAGCATTTT
>NA|TRBV7-2|NA|TRBJ2-5
CASSLGPGETQYF
TGTGCCAGCAGCTTAGGCCCCGGAGAGACCCAGTACTTC
>NA|TRBV19|NA|TRBJ2-4
CASSISSQNIQYF
TGTGCCAGTAGTATCTCCTCCCAAAACATTCAGTACTTC
>TRBD1|TRBV18|once|TRBJ1-1
CASSPLGQGAGTEAFF
TGTGCCAGCTCACCCCTGGGACAGGGGGCGGGAACTGAAGCTTTCTTT
>TRBD2|TRBV4-2|NA|TRBJ2-3
CASSQSTSGGGTDTQYF
TGTGCCAGCAGCCAATCGACTAGCGGGGGTGGCACAGATACGCAGTATTTT
>TRBD1|TRBV24-1|NA|TRBJ2-7
CATTNDPRDREREQYF
TGTGCCACCACCAACGACCCACGGGACAGGGAACGCGAGCAGTACTTC
>TRBD1|TRBV7-9|once|TRBJ1-2
CASSHGQGDYGYTF
TGTGCCAGCAGCCACGGACAGGGAGATTATGGCTACACCTTC
>TRBD1|TRBV19|NA|TRBJ2-2
CASSLRQGHTGELFF
TGTGCCAGTAGTCTGAGACAGGGTCACACCGGGGAGCTGTTTTTT
>TRBD2|TRBV3-1/TRBV3-2|NA|TRBJ2-5
CASGSGGAGIGQYF
TGTGCCAGCGGATCGGGGGGAGCGGGGATCGGCCAGTACTTC
>TRBD1|TRBV4-2|NA|TRBJ2-7
CASSRPGQDSYEQYF
TGTGCCAGCAGCCGACCGGGACAGGATTCCTACGAGCAGTACTTC
>TRBD1|TRBV19|NA|TRBJ1-1
CASSKKTGGSTEAFF
TGTGCCAGTAGTAAAAAGACAGGGGGAAGCACTGAAGCTTTCTTT
>TRBD1|TRBV3-1/TRBV3-2|NA|TRBJ1-6
CASSLYRDRGNSPLHF
TGTGCCAGCAGCCTTTACCGGGACAGGGGGAATTCACCCCTCCACTTT
>TRBD2|TRBV7-9|NA|TRBJ2-1
CASSLGLVGEQFF
TGTGCCAGCAGCTTGGGACTAGTGGGTGAGCAGTTCTTC
>NA|TRBV7-2|NA|TRBJ2-1
CASSLIRVARYNEQFF
TGTGCCAGCAGCTTAATCCGGGTGGCGAGATACAATGAGCAGTTCTTC
>TRBD2|TRBV28|NA|TRBJ2-3
CASSLPRGVAGTTDTQYF
TGTGCCAGCAGTCTTCCACGGGGGGTAGCGGGAACCACAGATACGCAGTATTTT
>TRBD2|TRBV28|NA|TRBJ2-7
CASSFLAGKEKYF
TGTGCCAGCAGTTTTCTAGCGGGAAAAGAAAAGTACTTC
>TRBD1|TRBV6-5|NA|TRBJ1-3
CASRAGGGTGNTIYF
TGTGCCAGCAGAGCCGGAGGGGGCACTGGAAACACCATATATTTT
>NA|TRBV6-2/TRBV6-3|few|TRBJ1-5
CASSVWQFQPQHF
TGTGCCAGCAGCGTCTGGCAGTTCCAGCCCCAGCATTTT
>NA|TRBV28|NA|TRBJ1-6
CASSTDSSYNSPLHF
TGTGCCAGCAGTACAGACAGCTCCTATAATTCACCCCTCCACTTT